Listed below are T cell receptor beta chains from one sample, sequenced in a study of cytomegalovirus exposure and HLA in healthy donors. Profiling relied on immunoSEQ multiplex PCR, and the TCRdb table lists in-frame clones only, not all of them. The table shows roughly 100,000 clones, with roughly three quarters occurring only once. Sequencing was performed on PBMCs. These TCRs come from a woman aged 18-29 years in good health and CMV-seropositive. Each CDR3 is given with its conserved first and last residue. Fields, in order: D gene, J gene, clone size, V gene, CDR3 protein, CDR3 DNA. D genes are given only for firm matches. Only some rows state a clone size, as once, few, many or a class for expanded clones.

d_gene: TRBD2
j_gene: TRBJ2-1
abundance: .
v_gene: TRBV6-5
CDR3aa: CAALSGRTSSNEQFF
CDR3nt: TGTGCCGCACTATCTGGTCGGACTAGTAGTAATGAGCAGTTCTTC

d_gene: .
j_gene: TRBJ2-1
abundance: .
v_gene: TRBV7-2
CDR3aa: CASSSSRDYNEQFF
CDR3nt: TGTGCCAGCAGCTCAAGCCGGGACTACAATGAGCAGTTCTTC

d_gene: TRBD1
j_gene: TRBJ1-2
abundance: .
v_gene: TRBV5-4
CDR3aa: CASSLGTGGNYGYTF
CDR3nt: TGTGCCAGCAGCTTAGGCACAGGGGGTAACTATGGCTACACCTTC

d_gene: TRBD1
j_gene: TRBJ1-2
abundance: once
v_gene: TRBV5-4
CDR3aa: CASSVDREIYGYTF
CDR3nt: TGTGCCAGCAGCGTGGACAGGGAAATCTATGGCTACACCTTC

d_gene: TRBD2
j_gene: TRBJ2-7
abundance: .
v_gene: TRBV29-1
CDR3aa: CSVASVAGSHEQYF
CDR3nt: TGCAGCGTTGCCTCCGTAGCGGGTAGCCACGAGCAGTACTTC

d_gene: .
j_gene: TRBJ1-1
abundance: few
v_gene: TRBV6-5
CDR3aa: CASRRSGTEAFF
CDR3nt: TGTGCCAGCAGACGGTCCGGGACTGAAGCTTTCTTT

d_gene: TRBD2
j_gene: TRBJ2-3
abundance: .
v_gene: TRBV6-1
CDR3aa: CALGLAGADTQYF
CDR3nt: TGTGCCTTGGGACTAGCGGGGGCAGATACGCAGTATTTT

d_gene: TRBD1
j_gene: TRBJ1-6
abundance: .
v_gene: TRBV27
CDR3aa: CASSLRLWDRGRGSPLHF
CDR3nt: TGTGCCAGCAGCTTAAGACTCTGGGACAGGGGGCGCGGTTCACCCCTCCACTTT

d_gene: TRBD2
j_gene: TRBJ2-7
abundance: .
v_gene: TRBV28
CDR3aa: CASSRIAGMGREQYF
CDR3nt: TGTGCCAGCAGCCGGATAGCGGGAATGGGGAGGGAGCAGTACTTC

d_gene: TRBD2
j_gene: TRBJ2-1
abundance: .
v_gene: TRBV11-2
CDR3aa: CASSATSGRNEQFF
CDR3nt: TGTGCCAGCAGCGCGACTAGCGGGAGAAATGAGCAGTTCTTC

d_gene: TRBD2
j_gene: TRBJ2-7
abundance: .
v_gene: TRBV28
CDR3aa: CASKTSGREYEQYF
CDR3nt: TGTGCCAGCAAGACTAGCGGGAGGGAGTACGAGCAGTACTTC

d_gene: .
j_gene: TRBJ2-7
abundance: .
v_gene: TRBV5-6
CDR3aa: CASSPPGSYEQYF
CDR3nt: TGTGCCAGCAGCCCTCCAGGGTCCTACGAGCAGTACTTC

d_gene: .
j_gene: TRBJ1-5
abundance: .
v_gene: TRBV5-8
CDR3aa: CASSLSPLSNQPQHF
CDR3nt: TGTGCCAGCAGCTTATCGCCACTTAGCAATCAGCCCCAGCATTTT

d_gene: TRBD1
j_gene: TRBJ1-5
abundance: .
v_gene: TRBV19
CDR3aa: CASSPRQGSQPQHF
CDR3nt: TGTGCCAGTAGTCCTCGACAGGGAAGTCAGCCCCAGCATTTT

d_gene: TRBD1
j_gene: TRBJ1-2
abundance: .
v_gene: TRBV27
CDR3aa: CASTPGQGRGYTF
CDR3nt: TGTGCCAGCACCCCGGGACAGGGACGCGGCTACACCTTC

d_gene: .
j_gene: TRBJ1-1
abundance: .
v_gene: TRBV9
CDR3aa: CASSPRGGLNTEAFF
CDR3nt: TGTGCCAGCAGCCCCCGGGGGGGTTTGAACACTGAAGCTTTCTTT

d_gene: TRBD1
j_gene: TRBJ2-7
abundance: .
v_gene: TRBV10-3
CDR3aa: CAISQQGQGSYEQYF
CDR3nt: TGTGCCATCAGCCAACAGGGACAGGGCTCGTACGAGCAGTACTTC

d_gene: .
j_gene: TRBJ1-3
abundance: .
v_gene: TRBV9
CDR3aa: CASGRSGNTIYF
CDR3nt: TGTGCCTCTGGGAGGAGTGGAAACACCATATATTTT

d_gene: TRBD2
j_gene: TRBJ2-5
abundance: .
v_gene: TRBV28
CDR3aa: CASRVLGLEEETQYF
CDR3nt: TGTGCCAGCAGGGTGTTGGGACTAGAAGAAGAGACCCAGTACTTC

d_gene: .
j_gene: TRBJ1-2
abundance: .
v_gene: TRBV10-3
CDR3aa: CAISDAGIAGYTF
CDR3nt: TGTGCCATCAGTGACGCAGGGATTGCAGGCTACACCTTC

d_gene: TRBD1
j_gene: TRBJ2-5
abundance: .
v_gene: TRBV7-6
CDR3aa: CASSPMDRGERETQYF
CDR3nt: TGTGCCAGCAGCCCGATGGACAGGGGGGAAAGAGAGACCCAGTACTTC

d_gene: .
j_gene: TRBJ1-5
abundance: .
v_gene: TRBV7-2
CDR3aa: CASSLAQGVQPQHF
CDR3nt: TGTGCCAGCAGCTTAGCACAGGGTGTTCAGCCCCAGCATTTT

d_gene: .
j_gene: TRBJ2-7
abundance: .
v_gene: TRBV2
CDR3aa: CASSQTRDHAYEQYF
CDR3nt: TGTGCCAGCAGTCAGACTAGGGACCACGCCTACGAGCAGTACTTC

d_gene: TRBD2
j_gene: TRBJ2-7
abundance: few
v_gene: TRBV7-9
CDR3aa: CASSLDEGLATYEQYF
CDR3nt: TGTGCCAGCAGCTTAGATGAGGGACTAGCGACCTACGAGCAGTACTTC

d_gene: TRBD2
j_gene: TRBJ2-7
abundance: .
v_gene: TRBV4-2
CDR3aa: CASSQDSGGSYEQYF
CDR3nt: TGTGCCAGCAGCCAAGATTCGGGAGGATCTTACGAGCAGTACTTC

d_gene: .
j_gene: TRBJ1-4
abundance: .
v_gene: TRBV7-7
CDR3aa: CASRRPGVGLNKLFF
CDR3nt: TGTGCTAGCCGTCGGCCCGGGGTTGGTTTGAACAAACTGTTTTTT

d_gene: TRBD2
j_gene: TRBJ2-7
abundance: .
v_gene: TRBV9
CDR3aa: CASSASSGSHEQYF
CDR3nt: TGTGCCAGCAGCGCTTCAAGCGGGAGCCACGAGCAGTACTTC

d_gene: .
j_gene: TRBJ2-7
abundance: few
v_gene: TRBV5-6
CDR3aa: CASSLELTGYEQYF
CDR3nt: TGTGCCAGCAGCTTGGAACTAACAGGCTACGAGCAGTACTTC

d_gene: .
j_gene: TRBJ2-7
abundance: .
v_gene: TRBV5-1
CDR3aa: CASSFALGANYEQYF
CDR3nt: TGCGCCAGCAGCTTCGCTCTAGGGGCCAACTACGAGCAGTACTTC

d_gene: .
j_gene: TRBJ1-4
abundance: .
v_gene: TRBV25-1
CDR3aa: CASKPKGATNEKLFF
CDR3nt: TGTGCCAGCAAACCAAAAGGGGCAACTAATGAAAAACTGTTTTTT

d_gene: TRBD2
j_gene: TRBJ2-7
abundance: .
v_gene: TRBV7-2
CDR3aa: CASSHRLAGGLSYEQYF
CDR3nt: TGTGCCAGCAGCCACCGACTAGCGGGAGGCCTTTCCTACGAGCAGTACTTC

d_gene: .
j_gene: TRBJ2-3
abundance: .
v_gene: TRBV12-5
CDR3aa: CASGLAWPGADTQYF
CDR3nt: TGTGCTAGTGGTTTGGCGTGGCCGGGGGCAGATACGCAGTATTTT

d_gene: .
j_gene: TRBJ2-1
abundance: .
v_gene: TRBV11-1
CDR3aa: CASSGRPGDNEQFF
CDR3nt: TGTGCCAGCAGCGGGCGACCGGGGGATAATGAGCAGTTCTTC

d_gene: .
j_gene: TRBJ2-1
abundance: .
v_gene: TRBV2
CDR3aa: CASGREDEQFF
CDR3nt: TGTGCCAGCGGCCGTGAGGATGAGCAGTTCTTC

d_gene: .
j_gene: TRBJ1-2
abundance: .
v_gene: TRBV9
CDR3aa: CASSVSGDGYTF
CDR3nt: TGTGCCAGCAGCGTGTCAGGGGATGGCTACACCTTC

d_gene: TRBD1
j_gene: TRBJ2-1
abundance: .
v_gene: TRBV5-6
CDR3aa: CASSLQGVYNEQFF
CDR3nt: TGTGCCAGCAGCTTACAGGGGGTCTACAATGAGCAGTTCTTC

d_gene: .
j_gene: TRBJ2-7
abundance: .
v_gene: TRBV29-1
CDR3aa: CSVEWDTPYEQYF
CDR3nt: TGCAGCGTTGAATGGGACACGCCTTACGAGCAGTACTTC

d_gene: .
j_gene: TRBJ1-2
abundance: .
v_gene: TRBV19
CDR3aa: CASSISGAYGYTF
CDR3nt: TGTGCCAGTAGTATATCTGGGGCGTATGGCTACACCTTC

d_gene: .
j_gene: TRBJ2-5
abundance: .
v_gene: TRBV19
CDR3aa: CASSTGQTRGETQYF
CDR3nt: TGTGCCAGTAGTACAGGACAGACCCGAGGAGAGACCCAGTACTTC

d_gene: .
j_gene: TRBJ2-7
abundance: few
v_gene: TRBV5-6
CDR3aa: CASRKTGTYEQYF
CDR3nt: TGTGCCAGCAGGAAGACAGGGACTTACGAGCAGTACTTC

d_gene: TRBD1
j_gene: TRBJ2-3
abundance: once
v_gene: TRBV25-1
CDR3aa: CASSPPGTGTDTQYF
CDR3nt: TGTGCCAGCAGTCCCCCCGGGACAGGCACAGATACGCAGTATTTT

d_gene: .
j_gene: TRBJ1-1
abundance: .
v_gene: TRBV5-6
CDR3aa: CASSSPVEGGEAFF
CDR3nt: TGTGCCAGCAGCTCCCCGGTTGAGGGAGGTGAAGCTTTCTTT

d_gene: TRBD2
j_gene: TRBJ2-1
abundance: .
v_gene: TRBV7-3
CDR3aa: CASSLSASGSGEQFF
CDR3nt: TGTGCCAGCAGCTTATCGGCTAGCGGGAGCGGTGAGCAGTTCTTC

d_gene: TRBD2
j_gene: TRBJ2-3
abundance: .
v_gene: TRBV29-1
CDR3aa: CSVGTGGSADTQYF
CDR3nt: TGCAGCGTTGGGACGGGAGGGAGTGCAGATACGCAGTATTTT

d_gene: TRBD1
j_gene: TRBJ2-5
abundance: .
v_gene: TRBV30
CDR3aa: CAWAGGRTETQYF
CDR3nt: TGTGCCTGGGCAGGGGGCAGAACGGAGACCCAGTACTTC

d_gene: TRBD1
j_gene: TRBJ1-5
abundance: once
v_gene: TRBV10-3
CDR3aa: CAIKGQGNQPQHF
CDR3nt: TGTGCCATCAAGGGACAGGGCAATCAGCCCCAGCATTTT

d_gene: .
j_gene: TRBJ2-5
abundance: .
v_gene: TRBV7-9
CDR3aa: CASSPASRGETQYF
CDR3nt: TGTGCCAGCAGCCCGGCGTCTAGGGGAGAGACCCAGTACTTC

d_gene: TRBD1
j_gene: TRBJ1-2
abundance: .
v_gene: TRBV9
CDR3aa: CASSAWDSSGYTF
CDR3nt: TGTGCCAGCAGTGCCTGGGACAGCTCTGGCTACACCTTC

d_gene: TRBD1
j_gene: TRBJ1-2
abundance: few
v_gene: TRBV4-1
CDR3aa: CASSQPTGVYGYTF
CDR3nt: TGCGCCAGCAGCCAACCGACAGGGGTCTATGGCTACACCTTC

d_gene: TRBD1
j_gene: TRBJ2-7
abundance: .
v_gene: TRBV28
CDR3aa: CASSSGQASRREQYF
CDR3nt: TGTGCCAGCAGCTCGGGACAGGCCTCACGTCGGGAGCAGTACTTC

d_gene: TRBD1
j_gene: TRBJ1-1
abundance: once
v_gene: TRBV6-1
CDR3aa: CASNLWAGGNTEAFF
CDR3nt: TGTGCCAGCAATCTTTGGGCAGGGGGGAACACTGAAGCTTTCTTT

d_gene: .
j_gene: TRBJ1-1
abundance: .
v_gene: TRBV6-5
CDR3aa: CASSSNSMSTEAFF
CDR3nt: TGTGCCAGCAGTTCGAACTCCATGAGCACTGAAGCTTTCTTT

d_gene: TRBD1
j_gene: TRBJ2-2
abundance: once
v_gene: TRBV7-3
CDR3aa: CASSLIRGRDSGGFTGELFF
CDR3nt: TGTGCCAGCAGCTTAATCAGGGGGCGTGATTCAGGGGGTTTCACCGGGGAGCTGTTTTTT